These 3 T cell receptor beta chains share one sample of origin, sequenced in a study of beta chain features in type 1 diabetes. The isolated RNA, all of it, was reverse transcribed, so expressed TCRB transcripts were what got sequenced. Assay used: immunoSEQ multiplex PCR; TCRdb lists only in-frame clones, some missing. This sample has some 410,000 clones, with about 14% found just once. The sequenced sample was naive CD4+ T cells from blood. These receptors were taken from a man aged 30 to 39 in good health.

This chain joins TRBV30 and TRBJ1-1; possible D gene TRBD1, 5 bases. CDR1 is GTSNPN, CDR2 SVGIG, per germline (reference sequence). Trimming took 3 bases from V and 1 from J, leaving 12 bases between them. This CDR3 has 14 residues. CDR3 sequence reads: CAWSVRRGNTEAFF. CDR3 bases: TGTGCCTGGAGCGTCCGGAGGGGGAACACTGAAGCTTTCTTT.

This clone was counted between two and nine times. The CDR3 here is CAIRDTEGGELFF. The CDR3 region has the DNA TGTGCCATCAGAGACACAGAGGGCGGGGAGCTGTTTTTT. The gene calls are TRBV10-3 and TRBJ2-2; TRBD2 is a possible D gene (5 bases). The CDR3 is made up of 13 amino acids. V was cut by 6 bases and J by 7 bases, with 12 bases left in between. Germline V gives CDR1 ENHRY, CDR2 SYGVKD.

This clone was detected a few times. The CDR3 DNA is TGCGCCAGCAGCCTACTAGGACTAGCGGGGGCACAAGAGACCCAGTACTTC. Residues: CASSLLGLAGAQETQYF. The J gene is TRBJ2-5, the V gene TRBV4-1; 13 positions agree with TRBD2. Germline V gene lookup returns CDR1 MGHRA and CDR2 YSYEKL. V gave up 4 bases and J gave up 2 bases; unmatched junction bases: 7. This CDR3 has 17 amino acids.